Listed below are T cell receptor beta chains from one sample, sequenced in a study of cytomegalovirus exposure and HLA in healthy donors. Clones were sequenced by immunoSEQ multiplex PCR, and TCRdb holds only the in-frame ones, with some missing. The top ten clones hold less than 1.6% of a sample with roughly 160,000 clones, about three quarters of them seen once. Sample: PBMCs. The origin of the receptors is a girl aged 5-17 years in good health and CMV-seronegative. Each CDR3 is given with its conserved first and last residue. A D gene is named only where the DNA matches it firmly. Only part of the rows carry a size: once, few, many, or a class if the clone is expanded.

d_call | j_call | cdr3_length | v_call | clone_size | cdr3_aa | cdr3_nt
- | TRBJ1-1 | 13 | TRBV7-3 | - | CASRADGNTEAFF | TGTGCCAGCAGAGCGGATGGGAACACTGAAGCTTTCTTT
- | TRBJ2-1 | 15 | TRBV12-5 | - | CASGVPPQPNNEQFF | TGTGCTAGTGGTGTGCCGCCACAGCCAAACAATGAGCAGTTCTTC
- | TRBJ2-7 | 13 | TRBV28 | - | CASKGGVAYEQYF | TGTGCCAGCAAAGGCGGGGTCGCCTACGAGCAGTACTTC
TRBD1 | TRBJ1-2 | 13 | TRBV19 | - | CASSPGTGRGYTF | TGTGCCAGTAGTCCCGGGACAGGGCGCGGCTACACCTTC
- | TRBJ2-7 | 16 | TRBV5-1 | few | CASSLVFPGDSYEQYF | TGCGCCAGCAGCTTGGTCTTTCCAGGGGACTCCTACGAGCAGTACTTC
- | TRBJ1-1 | 17 | TRBV19 | - | CASSQPTGSDMNTEAFF | TGTGCCAGTAGTCAACCAACTGGATCAGACATGAACACTGAAGCTTTCTTT
TRBD1 | TRBJ2-7 | 16 | TRBV14 | - | CASTRTGVTSFHEQYF | TGTGCCAGCACCCGGACAGGGGTGACTAGTTTCCACGAGCAGTACTTC
TRBD1 | TRBJ2-1 | 16 | TRBV15 | - | CATSRGGQGSYNEQFF | TGTGCCACCAGCAGAGGGGGACAGGGGTCCTACAATGAGCAGTTCTTC
TRBD1 | TRBJ1-2 | 14 | TRBV6-5 | - | CASRRSGQGYGYTF | TGTGCCAGCAGGAGGTCGGGACAGGGGTATGGCTACACCTTC
TRBD2 | TRBJ2-2 | 16 | TRBV6-5 | few | CASSYSNSGGTGELFF | TGTGCCAGCAGTTACTCAAATAGCGGGGGGACCGGGGAGCTGTTTTTT
- | TRBJ1-5 | 14 | TRBV6-1 | - | CASSELGQGQPQHF | TGTGCCAGCAGTGAACTTGGGCAGGGTCAGCCCCAGCATTTT
- | TRBJ2-1 | 14 | TRBV6-6 | few | CASSTQLGSNEQFF | TGTGCCAGCAGTACCCAGCTGGGGAGCAATGAGCAGTTCTTC
- | TRBJ2-5 | 11 | TRBV5-4 | - | CASSRQETQYF | TGTGCCAGCAGTCGTCAAGAGACCCAGTACTTC
TRBD1 | TRBJ1-5 | 15 | TRBV6-5 | - | CASSRTGGFNQPQHF | TGTGCCAGCAGCCGGACAGGGGGCTTTAATCAGCCCCAGCATTTT
TRBD1 | TRBJ1-5 | 15 | TRBV27 | - | CASSSSRQGQGPQHF | TGTGCCAGCAGTTCATCGAGACAGGGCCAAGGGCCCCAGCATTTT
TRBD2 | TRBJ2-1 | 15 | TRBV7-8 | - | CASSLGSGGWDEQFF | TGTGCCAGCAGCTTAGGTAGCGGGGGGTGGGATGAGCAGTTCTTC
TRBD1 | TRBJ1-5 | 13 | TRBV27 | - | CASSLTGDQPQHF | TGTGCCAGCAGTCTCACAGGGGATCAGCCCCAGCATTTT
TRBD1 | TRBJ1-5 | 15 | TRBV6-5 | - | CASSLTGKGNQPQHF | TGTGCCAGCAGTTTGACAGGGAAGGGCAATCAGCCCCAGCATTTT
- | TRBJ1-2 | 16 | TRBV2 | - | CASNPGRMAGNYGYTF | TGTGCCAGCAACCCCGGCCGAATGGCGGGTAACTATGGCTACACCTTC
TRBD1 | TRBJ2-7 | 14 | TRBV15 | - | CATQDLGQSYEQYF | TGTGCCACCCAGGACCTGGGACAGTCCTACGAGCAGTACTTC
- | TRBJ1-4 | 15 | TRBV19 | - | CASRTAGGSLGKLFF | TGTGCCAGTAGAACCGCCGGGGGGAGCTTGGGAAAACTGTTTTTT
TRBD1 | TRBJ1-1 | 17 | TRBV30 | few | CAWSAIRDRALNTEAFF | TGTGCCTGGAGCGCAATCCGGGACAGAGCTTTGAACACTGAAGCTTTCTTT
- | TRBJ2-5 | 13 | TRBV18 | - | CASSLRDQETQYF | TGTGCCAGCTCACTCCGGGACCAAGAGACCCAGTACTTC
- | TRBJ1-1 | 14 | TRBV10-3 | once | CAISESRENTEAFF | TGTGCCATCAGTGAGAGTCGGGAGAACACTGAAGCTTTCTTT
- | TRBJ2-7 | 16 | TRBV13 | - | CASSLQSGHSAYEQYF | TGTGCCAGCAGTCTCCAATCGGGACACTCGGCGTACGAGCAGTACTTC
- | TRBJ2-3 | 13 | TRBV25-1 | - | CASSQAARDTQYF | TGTGCCAGCAGTCAGGCAGCAAGGGATACGCAGTATTTT
- | TRBJ1-6 | 15 | TRBV4-1 | - | CASSGVRGATAPLHF | TGCGCCAGCAGTGGCGTACGGGGGGCGACGGCACCCCTCCACTTT
TRBD1 | TRBJ2-7 | 14 | TRBV12-5 | - | CASGPGTGIHEQYF | TGTGCTAGTGGTCCGGGGACAGGGATCCACGAGCAGTACTTC
TRBD1 | TRBJ1-6 | 15 | TRBV19 | once | CASSVLDRGNSPLHF | TGTGCCAGTAGTGTCTTGGACAGGGGTAATTCACCCCTCCACTTT
- | TRBJ2-5 | 14 | TRBV25-1 | few | CASSESLIQETQYF | TGTGCCAGCAGTGAATCACTGATCCAAGAGACCCAGTACTTC